These 19 T cell receptor beta chains originate from one sample sequenced in a study of CD8+ T cells in alopecia areata. Extracted RNA was reverse transcribed into cDNA, the sequencing template. Using immunoSEQ multiplex PCR, the repertoire was profiled, and TCRdb retains in-frame clones only, with some absent. The table includes 150,000 or so clones, 40% to 60% detected once. The sample consisted of CD8+ T cells sorted from blood, taken at week 0. The source is a human donor with alopecia areata.

This clone occurred a few times. The chain employs TRBV29-1 and TRBJ1-2; tentatively, D is TRBD1 (5 bases). V lost 5 bases and J lost 8, with 18 bases in between. The CDR3 sequence is 13 residues long. CDR1 is SQVTM, CDR2 ANQGSEA, per germline. In DNA form, the CDR3 reads TGCAGCGTTAGTAGGGACCGCCTGAAAGGCTACACCTTC. Its translation: CSVSRDRLKGYTF.

The gene calls are TRBV29-1 and TRBJ1-2, with unresolved D. This CDR3 has 12 amino acids. Germline CDR1 reads SQVTM; CDR2 reads ANQGSEA. V lost 1 base and J 5 bases, leaving 8 bases between the germline ends. CDR3 protein: CSVEAPEYGYTF. The CDR3 region has the DNA TGCAGCGTTGAAGCCCCAGAATATGGCTACACCTTC.

The rearrangement joins TRBV7-8 to TRBJ2-3, with a weak D call TRBD1 (7 bases). Germline values: CDR1 SGHVS, CDR2 FQNEAQ. V was clipped by 7 bases and J by 4 bases, with 15 bases between them. This CDR3 is built from 14 residues. CDR3 protein: CASNGGGGADTQYF. The CDR3 coding sequence is TGTGCCAGCAACGGAGGGGGCGGGGCAGATACGCAGTATTTT.

The chain uses TRBV4-3 and TRBJ2-7; D uncertain. Trimming removed 0 bases from V and 0 bases from J, with 9 bases in between. Germline assignment: CDR1 LGHNA and CDR2 YSLEER. CDR3 length: 15 amino acids. The DNA of the CDR3 is TGCGCCAGCAGCCAAGATTGGCCGAGCTCCTACGAGCAGTACTTC. Encoded protein: CASSQDWPSSYEQYF.

The V and J genes are TRBV29-1 and TRBJ2-1; weak D call: TRBD1 (5 bases). This CDR3 has 11 amino acids. Germline CDR1 is SQVTM and CDR2 is ANQGSEA. Between the trimmed V and J ends, which lost 4 bases and 8 bases, there was a span of 9 bases. CDR3 residues: CSVAGLDEQFF. CDR3 DNA sequence: TGCAGCGTTGCAGGGTTAGATGAGCAGTTCTTC.

The V and J genes are TRBV30 and TRBJ2-5; the match to TRBD1 covers 7 bases. Germline assignment: CDR1 GTSNPN and CDR2 SVGIG (reference sequence). CDR3 length equals 14 residues. V gave up 6 bases and J gave up 2 bases; unmatched junction bases: 9. The CDR3 DNA follows: TGTGCCTGCCTCCCCGGGACAGTACAAGAGACCCAGTACTTC. This translates into CACLPGTVQETQYF.

The rearrangement uses TRBV2 and TRBJ1-6, with D perhaps matching TRBD1 (5 bases). The CDR3 is 17 amino acids. Germline CDR1 SNHLY, CDR2 FYNNEI. The germline V and J ends were trimmed by 3 bases and 7 bases, with 19 bases remaining between them. The CDR3 here is CASSDPRRDTWNSPLHF. CDR3 nucleotides: TGTGCCAGCAGTGATCCCCGCAGGGATACGTGGAATTCACCCCTCCACTTT.

This clone was seen a few times. This chain connects TRBV29-1 to TRBJ2-1, with 12 bases matching TRBD2. The ends lost 3 bases at V and 9 bases at J; junction bases unmatched: 6. This CDR3 contains 14 residues. CDR1 and CDR2 from the germline V gene are SQVTM and ANQGSEA. For the CDR3, the DNA is TGCAGCGTTGAGCCCACTAGCGGGGGGACTGAGCAGTTCTTC. It encodes CSVEPTSGGTEQFF.

The chain combines TRBV14 with TRBJ1-3; no clear D. The CDR3 is 16 amino acids. Germline CDR1 and CDR2: SGHDN and FVKESK. Trimming took 1 base from V and 0 from J, leaving 10 bases between them. The CDR3 loop reads CASSQVGWYSGNTIYF. The CDR3 nucleotides read TGTGCCAGCAGCCAAGTGGGGTGGTACTCTGGAAACACCATATATTTT.

In DNA form, the CDR3 reads TGTGCCAGCAGTTTACGAGGCAGGGGAGGCGACTATGGCTACACCTTC. Protein sequence: CASSLRGRGGDYGYTF. V usage is TRBV28 and J usage is TRBJ1-2; D is perhaps TRBD1 (6 bases). This CDR3 is 16 amino acids long. Germline-derived CDR1 and CDR2 are MDHEN and SYDVKM. Trimming stripped 2 bases from V and 3 bases from J, with 16 bases between.

A remark on this clone: A junction end diverges from the germline sequence, so it may reflect a read error. The rearrangement uses TRBV2 and TRBJ2-7, with a possible D match to TRBD1 (5 bases). Germline-derived CDR1 and CDR2 are SNHLY and FYNNEI. The length of the CDR3 is 11 residues. For the CDR3, the DNA is TGTGTCAGCAGGGCGGCAAACGAGCAGTACTTC. As protein: CVSRAANEQYF.

As to this clone: Other DNA variants within this sample encode the same CDR3. The gene calls are TRBV19 and TRBJ2-1; TRBD2 aligns across 8 bases. Germline CDR1 and CDR2: LNHDA and SQIVND (reference sequence). The CDR3 spans 15 residues. With V trimmed by 3 bases and J by 0 bases, 1 base remained unmatched. The DNA for the CDR3 is TGTGCCAGTAGTATCGCGGGGGGCTCCTACAATGAGCAGTTCTTC. Translating it yields CASSIAGGSYNEQFF.

This clone was seen only a few times. The gene calls are TRBV2 and TRBJ1-1, with D perhaps matching TRBD1 (6 bases). V was trimmed by 8 bases and J by 2 bases, leaving 9 bases between them. This CDR3 contains 12 residues. Germline lookup yields CDR1 SNHLY and CDR2 FYNNEI. The CDR3 loop reads CASGGGNTEAFF. CDR3 nucleotides: TGTGCCAGCGGGGGCGGAAACACTGAAGCTTTCTTT.

To note about this clone: Since a far larger clone is one base different, this is likely a read error. The sample has other DNA sequences that encode this CDR3 too. V gene TRBV5-1 combines with J gene TRBJ2-3, with TRBD1 matching over 9 bases. The trim removed 0 bases at V and 5 bases at J, leaving 13 bases unmatched. The CDR3 is 18 residues long. Germline V gene lookup returns CDR1 SGHRS and CDR2 YFSETQ. Here the CDR3 DNA reads TGCGCCAGCAGCTTGGGGCGATTTGACAGGGGGAGAGGAGATACGCAGTATTTT. It is translated as CASSLGRFDRGRGDTQYF.

V usage is TRBV19 and J usage is TRBJ2-1; no clear D. V was shortened by 10 bases and J by 1 base, with 8 bases between the two germline ends. CDR1 and CDR2 (germline): LNHDA, SQIVND (reference sequence). The CDR3 runs to 12 residues. The CDR3 region has the DNA TGTGCCACCAGGCAGTCCTACAATGAGCAGTTCTTC. Translation: CATRQSYNEQFF.

The J gene is TRBJ2-3, the V gene TRBV15, with no clear D. The CDR3 consists of 12 residues. V was pared by 6 bases and J by 6 bases, with 10 bases between. The germline gives CDR1 LNHNV, CDR2 YYDKDF (reference sequence). CDR3 protein: CATRAQSDTQYF. The CDR3 nucleotides read TGTGCCACCAGAGCCCAGTCGGATACGCAGTATTTT.

Comments on this clone: A read error may account for a junction end that differs from germline. The rearrangement uses TRBV5-1 and TRBJ2-1; 7 nucleotides match TRBD2. This CDR3 contains 13 residues. The V gene's germline CDR1 is SGHRS and CDR2 YFSETQ. The CDR3 loop is CASSSSSPGTMIF. The CDR3 DNA reads as TGCGCCAGCAGCTCCTCTTCCCCCGGGACTATGATCTTC.

This rearrangement joins TRBV15 to TRBJ1-6, with a weak D call TRBD1 (5 bases). V was pared by 2 bases and J by 6 bases, with 11 bases between. There are 15 residues in the CDR3. From germline, CDR1 is LNHNV and CDR2 YYDKDF (reference sequence). CDR3: CATSRSRGPNSPLHF. The CDR3 DNA reads as TGTGCCACCAGCAGATCCCGGGGACCTAATTCACCCCTCCACTTT.

The sample holds a few counts of this clone. This chain links TRBV29-1 with TRBJ2-2; 7 nucleotides align to TRBD2. The germline V gene encodes CDR1 SQVTM and CDR2 ANQGSEA. This CDR3 has 16 amino acids. V shed 6 bases and J 2 bases; nucleotides not matched to a gene: 12. CDR3 DNA: TGCAGCGTACTCGACGGAGGGACTACTAACACCGGGGAGCTGTTTTTT. This codes for CSVLDGGTTNTGELFF.